The 26 T cell receptor beta chains in this list originate from one sample, sequenced in a study of blood T cell repertoires in COVID-19. Assay used: immunoSEQ multiplex PCR; TCRdb lists only in-frame clones, some missing. The top ten clones hold roughly 1.8% of a sample with some 88,000 clones, about 89% of them seen once. Material: peripheral blood. The receptors come from a human donor with active COVID-19. The donor label of this sample is uncertain.

V is TRBV7-2 and J is TRBJ1-6; tentatively, D is TRBD1 (6 bases). V was shortened by 5 bases and J by 7 bases, with 15 bases between the two germline ends. CDR1 is SGHTA, CDR2 FQGNSA, per germline. CDR3 length: 15 amino acids. The CDR3: CASSTWGPPNSPLHF. In DNA, the CDR3 is TGTGCCAGCAGCACCTGGGGGCCCCCCAATTCACCCCTCCACTTT.

The chain couples TRBV10-3 to TRBJ1-1; TRBD1 is a possible D gene (6 bases). Looked up from germline, CDR1 is ENHRY and CDR2 is SYGVKD. This CDR3 region has 14 residues. The V end lost 8 bases, the J end lost 1 base, and 14 bases lay between the germline ends. The CDR3: CAILPQGGNTEAFF. The CDR3 DNA reads as TGTGCCATCCTCCCCCAAGGGGGGAACACTGAAGCTTTCTTT.

V gene TRBV18 combines with J gene TRBJ1-1; 8 positions match TRBD1. CDR3 length: 15 amino acids. Germline V gene sequence: CDR1 KGHSH, CDR2 LQKENI. V lost 3 bases to trimming and J lost 6 bases; unmatched junction nucleotides: 9. Written as DNA, the CDR3 is TGTGCCAGCTCACCTGGCGGACAGGGAGGGGCTGAAGCTTTCTTT. Its protein product is CASSPGGQGGAEAFF.

The CDR3 nucleotides read TGTGCCAGCAGCCCGGAGGTCACAGGGGCGCGGATGAACACTGAAGCTTTCTTT. Protein sequence: CASSPEVTGARMNTEAFF. J is TRBJ1-1 and V is TRBV7-8; 7 nucleotides agree with TRBD1. V was clipped by 5 bases and J by 0 bases; unmatched bases: 15. CDR3 length: 18 residues. Germline values: CDR1 SGHVS, CDR2 FQNEAQ.

The chain has TRBV28 and TRBJ1-2; tentative D call: TRBD1 (5 bases). Per germline, CDR1 MDHEN and CDR2 SYDVKM. The V end lost 6 bases, the J end lost 8 bases, and 19 bases lay between the germline ends. The CDR3 extends over 14 amino acids. The CDR3 is CASRLRASTGGYTF. The DNA of the CDR3 is TGTGCCAGCAGGCTCCGGGCCTCAACAGGAGGCTACACCTTC.

This clone appeared once. The chain combines TRBV5-5 with TRBJ2-1; maybe TRBD2 (6 bases). From germline, CDR1 is SGHKS and CDR2 YYEKEE (reference sequence). This CDR3 has 16 residues. V lost 4 bases and J 6 bases, leaving 20 bases between the germline ends. This CDR3 reads CASSAAGTSGRNEQFF. The CDR3 DNA is TGTGCCAGCAGCGCCGCCGGGACTTCGGGACGCAATGAGCAGTTCTTC.

This clone was counted a single time. This sequence joins TRBV19 and TRBJ2-7; 8 bases fit TRBD1. V dropped 6 bases and J dropped 6; count of bases not matched to a gene: 10. CDR3 size: 14 residues. Germline assignment: CDR1 LNHDA and CDR2 SQIVND (reference sequence). The CDR3 protein is CASSRRQGLLEQYF. The CDR3 nucleotides read TGTGCCAGTAGCAGAAGACAGGGGCTGCTCGAGCAGTACTTC.

This clone was seen a few times. The gene calls are TRBV6-5 and TRBJ1-1, with TRBD1 matching 8 bases. V was clipped by 6 bases and J by 1 base; unmatched bases: 4. The CDR3 runs 14 residues. The germline V gene encodes CDR1 MNHEY and CDR2 SVGAGI. The CDR3 protein is CASRPGGENTEAFF. The CDR3 DNA reads TGTGCCAGCAGGCCAGGGGGCGAGAACACTGAAGCTTTCTTT.

This chain links TRBV27 with TRBJ2-2, with a tentative D call TRBD2 (5 bases). Trimming stripped 2 bases from V and 1 base from J, with 14 bases between. CDR1 is MNHEY and CDR2 is SMNVEV in the germline V gene (reference sequence). This CDR3 has 17 amino acids. The CDR3 nucleotides read TGTGCCAGCAGTTTAAAATCGGGAAGACGGAACACCGGGGAGCTGTTTTTT. Its protein product is CASSLKSGRRNTGELFF.

This sequence joins TRBV6-5 and TRBJ1-6; the D is unclear. The ends were cut back, 5 bases at V and 17 bases at J, with 22 bases in the middle. The CDR3 extends over 14 amino acids. Germline CDR1 MNHEY, CDR2 SVGAGI. The CDR3 sequence: CASSRYSGPYPIHF. The CDR3 region has the DNA TGTGCCAGCAGTAGGTACAGCGGCCCCTACCCTATCCACTTT.

The chain joins TRBV10-3 to TRBJ2-1; 9 bases align to TRBD1. The V gene end was trimmed by 9 bases and the J gene end by 7 bases; junction bases not matched to a gene: 13. Looked up from germline, CDR1 is ENHRY and CDR2 is SYGVKD. This CDR3 has 15 amino acids. The chain's CDR3 is CAIRRPGQGENEQFF. CDR3 DNA: TGTGCCATTAGAAGACCGGGACAGGGTGAGAATGAGCAGTTCTTC.

CDR3 sequence reads: CASRSLAGGRNEQFF. In DNA form, the CDR3 reads TGTGCCAGCAGGTCACTAGCGGGGGGGCGAAATGAGCAGTTCTTC. The chain combines TRBV5-4 with TRBJ2-1; 13 positions agree with TRBD2. The CDR3 runs 15 residues. The germline V gene has CDR1 SGHNT and CDR2 YYREEE (reference sequence). After removal of 5 bases from V and 7 bases from J, the junction contained 6 bases not matched to a gene.

V and J are TRBV6-5 and TRBJ2-7, with 10 bases that match TRBD1. Germline CDR1 and CDR2: MNHEY and SVGAGI. The CDR3 extends over 16 amino acids. V lost 0 bases, J lost 1 base, and 3 bases stayed unmatched. This chain's CDR3 is CASSYSRTGGSYEQYF. The CDR3 region has the DNA TGTGCCAGCAGTTACTCTCGGACAGGGGGTTCCTACGAGCAGTACTTC.

CDR3 DNA sequence: TGTGCCAGCAGCAAGGACAGGATGAGTTGGTTGCAGTACTTC. Translated, it gives CASSKDRMSWLQYF. The chain uses TRBV7-7 and TRBJ2-7, with TRBD1 identical over 7 bases. Trimming removed 5 bases from V and 9 bases from J; junction bases left unmatched: 13. The CDR3 is 14 amino acids. CDR1 is SSHAT and CDR2 is FNYEAQ in the germline V gene (reference sequence).

The CDR3 DNA is TGCGCCAGCAGCCAAGATCTGACAGGGGGCACTGAAGCTTTCTTT. Amino acid sequence: CASSQDLTGGTEAFF. The genes are TRBV4-1 and TRBJ1-1; TRBD1 matches at 9 bases. Germline trimming cut 0 bases from V and 4 bases from J; bases unmatched to any gene: 3. In germline, CDR1 is MGHRA, CDR2 YSYEKL. The CDR3 sequence is 15 residues long.

This clone was recorded a few times. V usage is TRBV3-1 (or the pseudogene TRBV3-2) and J usage is TRBJ2-3; TRBD2 is a possible D gene (6 bases). Germline CDR1 LGHDT, CDR2 YNNKEL (reference sequence). The length of the CDR3 is 15 residues. V lost 1 base and J 1 base, leaving 9 bases between the germline ends. CDR3 sequence reads: CASSQGWGGTDTQYF. For the CDR3, the DNA is TGTGCCAGCAGCCAAGGTTGGGGGGGCACAGATACGCAGTATTTT.

The CDR3 reads CASSWEGMAQPQHF. In DNA, the CDR3 is TGTGCCAGCAGTTGGGAGGGGATGGCTCAGCCCCAGCATTTT. The rearrangement joins TRBV6-5 to TRBJ1-5; weak D call: TRBD1 (5 bases). The CDR3 runs 14 residues. V lost 4 bases to trimming and J lost 6 bases, with 13 bases between them. Germline V gene lookup returns CDR1 MNHEY and CDR2 SVGAGI.

The chain uses TRBV12-3 or TRBV12-4 and TRBJ1-5, with D unresolved. CDR3 length: 13 residues. V lost 8 bases and J 0 bases, leaving 8 bases between the germline ends. The CDR3 loop reads CASRFGSNQPQHF. CDR3 DNA: TGTGCCAGCCGGTTCGGTAGCAATCAGCCCCAGCATTTT.

The chain links TRBV3-1 (or the pseudogene TRBV3-2) to TRBJ1-2; 7 positions agree with TRBD1. Germline CDR1 LGHDT, CDR2 YNNKEL (reference sequence). The CDR3 length is 14 residues. J was trimmed by 6 bases and V by 0 bases; bases with no gene match: 4. CDR3 nucleotides: TGTGCCAGCAGCCAAGAACCCAGGGGGGATGGCTACACCTTC. Translated, it gives CASSQEPRGDGYTF.

The V call is TRBV3-1 (or the pseudogene TRBV3-2), the J call TRBJ2-7; 9 bases map to TRBD2. CDR1 and CDR2 (germline): LGHDT, YNNKEL (reference sequence). V shed 3 bases, J shed 2 bases, and the junction held 8 bases outside the gene matches. The CDR3 runs to 16 residues. The CDR3 bases are TGTGCCAGCAGCCACGGGCCGGGACTAGCTCCCTACGAGCAGTACTTC. Encoded protein: CASSHGPGLAPYEQYF.

The rearrangement uses TRBV5-4 and TRBJ2-7, with TRBD1 identical over 8 bases. V shed 4 bases and J 1 base; nucleotides not matched to a gene: 4. In germline, CDR1 is SGHNT, CDR2 YYREEE (reference sequence). This CDR3 has 14 residues. The CDR3: CASSADRASYEQYF. The CDR3 nucleotides are TGTGCCAGCAGCGCGGACAGGGCTTCCTACGAGCAGTACTTC.

The V call is TRBV5-1, the J call TRBJ1-1, with D perhaps TRBD1 (5 bases). V shed 4 bases and J shed 1 base, with 14 bases lying between them. This CDR3 spans 15 amino acids. Germline CDR1 is SGHRS and CDR2 is YFSETQ. DNA of the CDR3: TGCGCCAGCAGCAAGGGGAAAACAAAGAACACTGAAGCTTTCTTT. Translation: CASSKGKTKNTEAFF. Based on the CDR3 plus reference TRBV5-1 and TRBJ1-1, the full variable domain is KAGVTQTPRYLIKTRGQQVTLSCSPISGHRSVSWYQQTPGQGLQFLFEYFSETQRNKGNFPGRFSGRQFSNSRSEMNVSTLELGDSALYLCASSKGKTKNTEAFFGQGTRLTVV.

The chain recombines TRBV5-5 with TRBJ2-7; the match to TRBD2 covers 8 bases. In germline, CDR1 is SGHKS, CDR2 YYEKEE (reference sequence). J was trimmed by 6 bases and V by 0 bases; bases with no gene match: 11. The CDR3 has 16 amino acids. CDR3 sequence (DNA): TGTGCCAGCAGCTTGGAGACGGGACTAGGGGCCCGCGAGCAGTACTTC. It is translated as CASSLETGLGAREQYF.

The chain joins TRBV19 to TRBJ2-6, with a weak D call TRBD2 (5 bases). The CDR3 length is 17 residues. CDR1 is LNHDA, CDR2 SQIVND, per germline (reference sequence). V shed 6 bases and J shed 0 bases, with 15 bases lying between them. The CDR3 reads CASRIWTDSSGANVLTF. The CDR3 DNA reads TGTGCCAGTAGGATTTGGACGGACTCCTCTGGGGCCAACGTCCTGACTTTC.

The chain recombines TRBV7-6 with TRBJ2-3, with a weak D call TRBD2 (6 bases). Looked up from germline, CDR1 is SGHVS and CDR2 is FNYEAQ. CDR3 length: 17 amino acids. V lost 0 bases, J lost 2 bases, and 15 bases lay in between. The CDR3 region is CASSLAASATITDTQYF. As DNA, the CDR3 is TGTGCCAGCAGCTTAGCGGCTAGCGCTACTATCACAGATACGCAGTATTTT.

The chain carries TRBV10-3 and TRBJ2-1; 8 nucleotides agree with TRBD1. CDR1 ENHRY and CDR2 SYGVKD come from the germline V gene. The length of the CDR3 is 15 residues. V dropped 2 bases and J dropped 7; count of bases not matched to a gene: 7. CDR3 region: CAISEPDREKNEQFF. CDR3 in DNA: TGTGCCATCAGTGAGCCGGACAGGGAGAAAAATGAGCAGTTCTTC.